This record covers a single T cell receptor beta chain. Its antigen is currently unknown. This entry belongs to a study of OX40 agonist ivuxolimab in advanced cancers. Study results and caveats: The study observed clonal expansion of CD4+ and CD8+ blood T cells by week 6 at 0.1 to 3.0 mg/kg.

The V gene lost 7 bases and the J gene lost 4 bases, with 18 bases spanning the gap. The germline CDR1 and CDR2 sequences are SGHRS and YFSETQ. The CDR3 length is 15 residues. Sequencing was performed with immunoSEQ multiplex PCR; in TCRdb, only in-frame clones are kept and a portion is missing. The sample consists of 50,000 to 75,000 clones, approximately 92% of them appearing once. The J gene is TRBJ2-1, the V gene TRBV5-1; D remains ambiguous. Sequencing used CD4+ or CD8+ T cells sorted from blood, obtained in a trial of the OX40 agonist ivuxolimab. The clonotype comes from an adult with an advanced solid tumor such as melanoma, head and neck, liver or kidney cancer. CDR3 sequence: CASLTLAGIYNEQFF. DNA for the CDR3: TGCGCCAGCCTCACTTTAGCTGGGATTTACAATGAGCAGTTCTTC.